This TCR beta chain was captured in a study of OX40 agonist ivuxolimab in advanced cancers. For the study at large: A male proportion of more than 75% was recorded, with mean age approximately 60 years and range roughly 23 to 79. Study-level results: In CD8+ T cells, expanded clones were on average more numerous than in CD4+.

The trim removed 0 bases at V and 2 bases at J, leaving 10 bases unmatched. CDR3 length: 18 amino acids. CDR1 and CDR2 (germline): MDHEN, SYDVKM. Assay used: immunoSEQ multiplex PCR; TCRdb lists only in-frame clones, some missing. The table shows approximately 62,000 clones, with approximately 88% occurring only once. Regarding this clone: Its antigen is unidentified.

The rearrangement uses TRBV28 and TRBJ1-5; 7 nucleotides match TRBD1. This receptor was taken from an adult with an advanced solid tumor such as melanoma, head and neck, liver or kidney cancer. Sequencing used CD4+ or CD8+ T cells sorted from blood, obtained in a trial of the OX40 agonist ivuxolimab. The DNA for the CDR3 is TGTGCCAGCAGTTTATGGCTGCAGGGGGGGGAGGGCAATCAGCCCCAGCATTTT. As protein: CASSLWLQGGEGNQPQHF.